The present TCR beta chain was sequenced within a study of CD8+CD57+ T cells in acquired aplastic anemia. Study conclusions and caveats: Patients and controls turned out to have 25 to 30 CD8+ CDR3 sequences in common.

Template material for TCR beta VDJ and CDR3 profiling consisted of genomic DNA. TCRdb re-called the reads with MiXCR, one entry per CDR3 protein. The data contain roughly 420,000 distinct CDR3 sequences, approximately 70% of them singletons. The germline V gene encodes CDR1 SGHTA and CDR2 FQGTGA. CDR3 size: 15 residues. The ends lost 2 bases at V and 14 bases at J; junction bases unmatched: 17. About this clonotype: What it binds is not known.

Sequenced sample: sorted CD4+, CD8+, or CD8+CD57+ T cells (not recorded which) from PBMCs. The chain has TRBV7-3 and TRBJ1-2, with 7 bases aligning to TRBD1. The clonotype was recovered from a human donor in good health, serving as a control. CDR3 loop: CASSLQGGVNYGETF. Here the CDR3 DNA reads TGTGCCAGCAGCTTACAAGGGGGCGTGAACTACGGGGAGACCTTC. The entire variable domain, with the rest obtained from reference TRBV7-3 and TRBJ1-2, is as follows: GAGVSQTPSNKVTEKGKYVELRCDPISGHTALYWYRQSLGQGPEFLIYFQGTGAADDSGLPNDRFFAVRPEGSVSTLKIQRTERGDSAVYLCASSLQGGVNYGETFGSGTRLTVV.